Listed here are 17 T cell receptor beta chains from one sample, sequenced in a study of cytomegalovirus exposure and HLA in healthy donors. A multiplex PCR was run with 60 Vbeta primers and 13 Jbeta primers. Profiled with immunoSEQ multiplex PCR; TCRdb holds only in-frame clones, not every one. The table lists fewer than 200,000 clones. The specimen was PBMCs. All receptors derive from a woman aged 60-70 years in good health and CMV-seronegative.

The chain carries TRBV27 and TRBJ2-5, with D hard to call. The closer fit of TRBJ2-7 to the DNA end suggests the J call may be wrong. The CDR3 contains 13 residues. Germline V gene data show CDR1 as MNHEY and CDR2 as SMNVEV (reference sequence). The CDR3 DNA sequence: TGTGCCAGCAGTCTTTACCAATCCTACGAGCAGTACTTC. It yields the protein CASSLYQSYEQYF.

V usage is TRBV10-3 and J usage is TRBJ2-2; D is unclear. Trimming shortened V by 7 bases and J by 12 bases, and 21 bases separated the two germline ends. Germline lookup yields CDR1 ENHRY and CDR2 SYGVKD. CDR3 length: 14 residues. CDR3 loop: CAITELPILKKLFF. The CDR3 DNA sequence: TGTGCCATCACGGAACTGCCCATACTAAAGAAGCTGTTTTTT.

This chain connects TRBV12-5 to TRBJ2-7, with 8 bases aligning to TRBD2. With 6 bases clipped from V and 1 base from J, the junction kept 5 bases outside the gene matches. CDR3 length: 14 amino acids. Germline CDR1 reads LGHNT; CDR2 reads FRNRAP. In DNA form, the CDR3 reads TGTGCTAGTGGCCCCCGCGGGGGGTCCTACGAGCAGTACTTC. Protein product: CASGPRGGSYEQYF.

The chain carries TRBV2 and TRBJ2-5, with D perhaps TRBD2 (5 bases). Trimming shortened V by 0 bases and J by 1 base, and 9 bases separated the two germline ends. Per the germline V gene, CDR1 is SNHLY and CDR2 is FYNNEI. The CDR3 covers 15 residues. CDR3 sequence: CASSEAGDPQETQYF. CDR3 bases: TGTGCCAGCAGTGAAGCGGGAGATCCCCAAGAGACCCAGTACTTC.

V gene TRBV4-1 combines with J gene TRBJ1-1, with a weak D call TRBD1 (5 bases). Germline V gives CDR1 MGHRA, CDR2 YSYEKL. The CDR3 extends over 11 amino acids. Trimming pared 4 bases from V and 7 bases from J, leaving 7 bases between. Here the CDR3 DNA reads TGCGCCAGCAGCCGCGGGGGTGAAGCTTTCTTT. Residues: CASSRGGEAFF.

This chain connects TRBV5-6 to TRBJ2-2; 11 bases are a match to TRBD2. Trimming at V came to 2 bases and at J to 5 bases, leaving 2 bases not matched to a gene. Germline CDR1 is SGHDT and CDR2 is YYEEEE. This CDR3 comprises 15 residues. The CDR3 protein is CASSLLAGGTGELFF. CDR3 DNA: TGTGCCAGCAGCTTATTAGCGGGGGGGACCGGGGAGCTGTTTTTT.

The chain carries TRBV10-3 and TRBJ1-1, with unresolved D. The CDR3 is made up of 12 amino acids. Germline V gene lookup returns CDR1 ENHRY and CDR2 SYGVKD. Trimming left V 11 bases short and J 7 bases short, with 17 bases between. The CDR3 DNA reads TGTGCCGCCGCCCGGGGTCAAAATGAAGCTTTCTTT. It yields the protein CAAARGQNEAFF.

The V call is TRBV5-4, the J call TRBJ1-2; weak D call: TRBD1 (5 bases). Germline loops: CDR1 SGHNT, CDR2 YYREEE (reference sequence). The CDR3 covers 13 residues. Trimming shortened V by 1 base and J by 4 bases, and 8 bases separated the two germline ends. The CDR3 sequence is CASSLYQGYGYTF. The DNA for the CDR3 is TGTGCCAGCAGCTTGTACCAGGGCTATGGCTACACCTTC.

The gene calls are TRBV21-1 and TRBJ2-7; TRBD2 is the table's D call, not checked against the DNA. TRBV21-1 is an annotated pseudogene. The CDR3 sequence is 18 residues long. The CDR3 region is CASSKGGTSGVSSYEQYF. CDR3 bases: TGTGCCAGCAGCAAAGGGGGGACTAGCGGGGTAAGCTCCTACGAGCAGTACTTC.

The rearrangement links TRBV7-8 to TRBJ2-1; a weak D match, TRBD1 (6 bases). V gave up 2 bases and J gave up 4 bases, with 18 bases separating them. Per germline, CDR1 SGHVS and CDR2 FQNEAQ. The CDR3 has 17 residues. CDR3 amino acids: CASSLFTSQGFYNEQFF. The CDR3 nucleotides read TGTGCCAGCAGCTTATTCACCAGCCAGGGGTTTTACAATGAGCAGTTCTTC.

This chain joins TRBV5-4 and TRBJ2-3, with 8 bases fitting TRBD1. CDR3 length: 14 amino acids. The V gene end was trimmed by 4 bases and the J gene end by 3 bases; junction bases not matched to a gene: 4. Germline values: CDR1 SGHNT, CDR2 YYREEE (reference sequence). In DNA, the CDR3 is TGTGCCAGCAGCAAAACAGGGGGAACAGATACGCAGTATTTT. It codes for CASSKTGGTDTQYF.

The rearrangement uses TRBV7-2 and TRBJ2-2; D is ambiguous. Germline CDR1 and CDR2: SGHTA and FQGNSA. Trimming cost V 1 base and J 2 bases, with 8 bases left between them. This CDR3 has 15 amino acids. In DNA, the CDR3 is TGTGCCAGCAGCTTAGTACATACCAACACCGGGGAGCTGTTTTTT. Translation: CASSLVHTNTGELFF. Full variable domain (rest looked up from reference TRBV7-2 and TRBJ2-2): GAGVSQSPSNKVTEKGKDVELRCDPISGHTALYWYRQSLGQGLEFLIYFQGNSAPDKSGLPSDRFSAERTGGSVSTLTIQRTQQEDSAVYLCASSLVHTNTGELFFGEGSRLTVL.

The chain carries TRBV6-5 and TRBJ1-1; D might be TRBD1 (6 bases). The V end lost 0 bases, the J end lost 5 bases, and 13 bases lay between the germline ends. The CDR3 length is 15 residues. Germline CDR1 and CDR2: MNHEY and SVGAGI. CDR3 nucleotides: TGTGCCAGCAGTTACTCAACAGGGAGTGGAACTGAAGCTTTCTTT. Its translation is CASSYSTGSGTEAFF.

The chain combines TRBV7-2 with TRBJ2-3, with 7 bases aligning to TRBD2. Germline trimming cut 4 bases from V and 5 bases from J; bases unmatched to any gene: 6. The CDR3 consists of 14 residues. Per the germline V gene, CDR1 is SGHTA and CDR2 is FQGNSA. The CDR3 protein is CASSSHAGEDTQYF. The CDR3 region has the DNA TGTGCCAGCAGCTCTCACGCGGGGGAAGATACGCAGTATTTT.

This chain uses TRBV5-6 with TRBJ2-4; D may be TRBD2 (7 bases). The CDR3 loop spans 16 amino acids. Per the germline V gene, CDR1 is SGHDT and CDR2 is YYEEEE. V lost 0 bases and J lost 6, with 16 bases in between. The CDR3 is CASSLGVGGGANIQYF. The DNA for the CDR3 is TGTGCCAGCAGCTTGGGGGTTGGGGGGGGCGCAAACATTCAGTACTTC.

The chain is built from TRBV5-1 and TRBJ2-3; TRBD2 might be the D (5 bases). Germline assignment: CDR1 SGHRS and CDR2 YFSETQ. The CDR3 has 16 residues. V lost 4 bases, J lost 0 bases, and 15 bases lay in between. The CDR3: CASSPIPSRSTDTQYF. The CDR3 DNA follows: TGCGCCAGCAGCCCGATCCCTAGCAGGAGCACAGATACGCAGTATTTT.

J is TRBJ2-1 and V is TRBV25-1; 9 bases map to TRBD1. Germline CDR1 is MGHDK and CDR2 is SYGVNS. With V trimmed by 8 bases and J by 5 bases, 13 bases remained unmatched. The length of the CDR3 is 16 residues. Here the CDR3 reads CASGTGRRTPHNEQFF. CDR3 sequence (DNA): TGTGCCAGCGGGACAGGGCGTCGGACCCCTCACAATGAGCAGTTCTTC.